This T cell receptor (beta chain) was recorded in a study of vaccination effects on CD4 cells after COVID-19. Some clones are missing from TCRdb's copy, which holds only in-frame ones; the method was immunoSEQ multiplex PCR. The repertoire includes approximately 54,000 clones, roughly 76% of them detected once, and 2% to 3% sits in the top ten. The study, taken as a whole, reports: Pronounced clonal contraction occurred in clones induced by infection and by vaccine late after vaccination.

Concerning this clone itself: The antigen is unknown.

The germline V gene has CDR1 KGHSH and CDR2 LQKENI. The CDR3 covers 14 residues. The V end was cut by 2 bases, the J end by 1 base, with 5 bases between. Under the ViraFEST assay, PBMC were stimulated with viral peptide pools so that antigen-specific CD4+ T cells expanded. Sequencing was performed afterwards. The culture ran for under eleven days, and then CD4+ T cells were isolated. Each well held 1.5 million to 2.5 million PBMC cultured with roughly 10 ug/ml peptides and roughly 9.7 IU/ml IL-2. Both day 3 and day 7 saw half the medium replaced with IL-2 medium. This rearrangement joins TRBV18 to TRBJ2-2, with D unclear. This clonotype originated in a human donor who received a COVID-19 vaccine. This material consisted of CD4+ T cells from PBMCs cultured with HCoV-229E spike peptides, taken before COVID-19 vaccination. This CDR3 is CASSPTVNTGELFF. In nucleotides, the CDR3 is TGTGCCAGCTCACCAACAGTGAACACCGGGGAGCTGTTTTTT.